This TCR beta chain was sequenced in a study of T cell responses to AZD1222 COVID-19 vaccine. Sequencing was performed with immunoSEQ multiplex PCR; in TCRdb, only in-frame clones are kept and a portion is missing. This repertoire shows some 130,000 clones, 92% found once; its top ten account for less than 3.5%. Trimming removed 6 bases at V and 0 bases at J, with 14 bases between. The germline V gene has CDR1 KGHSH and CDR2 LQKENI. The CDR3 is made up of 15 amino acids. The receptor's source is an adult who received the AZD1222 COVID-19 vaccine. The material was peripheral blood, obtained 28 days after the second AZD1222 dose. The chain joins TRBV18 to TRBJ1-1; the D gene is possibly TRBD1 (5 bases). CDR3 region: CASSPQGLMNTEAFF. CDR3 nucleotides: TGTGCCAGCTCGCCTCAGGGTCTCATGAACACTGAAGCTTTCTTT. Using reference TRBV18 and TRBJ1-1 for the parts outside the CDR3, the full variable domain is NAGVMQNPRHLVRRRGQEARLRCSPMKGHSHVYWYRQLPEEGLKFMVYLQKENIIDESGMPKERFSAEFPKEGPSILRIQQVVRGDSAAYFCASSPQGLMNTEAFFGQGTRLTVV.